Below, 17 T cell receptor beta chains from the same sample are listed, as sequenced in a study of cytomegalovirus exposure and HLA in healthy donors. The PCR ran on 60 Vbeta and 13 Jbeta primers. Clones were read by immunoSEQ multiplex PCR, and TCRdb kept only the in-frame ones, dropping some. Here the sample spans around 120,000 clones, 80% being singletons. Sequenced: PBMCs. These receptors originate from a man younger than 45 in good health and CMV-seronegative.

This clone has just a few counts. The chain links TRBV6-5 to TRBJ1-5; D gene unclear. CDR1 is MNHEY, CDR2 SVGAGI, per germline. Trimming left V 0 bases short and J 4 bases short, with 10 bases between. This CDR3 is 15 amino acids long. The chain's CDR3 is CASSYSSGNNQPQHF. The CDR3 DNA follows: TGTGCCAGCAGTTACTCATCAGGAAATAATCAGCCCCAGCATTTT.

The rearrangement links TRBV4-3 to TRBJ2-1; possibly TRBD2 for D (5 bases). V gave up 0 bases and J gave up 4 bases, with 10 bases separating them. This CDR3 comprises 15 residues. CDR1 LGHNA and CDR2 YSLEER come from the germline V gene. CDR3 loop: CASSQDPRGYNEQFF. In nucleotides, the CDR3 is TGCGCCAGCAGCCAAGACCCCCGGGGATACAATGAGCAGTTCTTC.

This sequence joins TRBV19 and TRBJ2-7; perhaps TRBD1 as D (5 bases). CDR1 and CDR2 (germline): LNHDA, SQIVND (reference sequence). V lost 1 base, J lost 2 bases, and 9 bases lay in between. CDR3 length equals 14 residues. The CDR3 loop reads CASSIGGTAYEQYF. The CDR3 nucleotides are TGTGCCAGTAGTATAGGGGGCACAGCCTACGAGCAGTACTTC.

The genes are TRBV19 and TRBJ1-4; the D is unclear. Looked up from germline, CDR1 is LNHDA and CDR2 is SQIVND (reference sequence). V was clipped by 5 bases and J by 0 bases, with 13 bases between them. The CDR3 runs to 16 residues. The CDR3 is CASSGLNTPTNEKLFF. CDR3 coding DNA: TGTGCCAGTAGTGGGCTAAATACCCCAACTAATGAAAAACTGTTTTTT.

The chain uses TRBV10-1 and TRBJ1-3; the D is unclear. The CDR3 consists of 12 residues. Trimming pared 8 bases from V and 11 bases from J, leaving 16 bases between. CDR1 and CDR2 (germline): WNHNN, SYGVQD (reference sequence). This CDR3 is CASLSGQTPIYF. CDR3 DNA sequence: TGCGCCAGCCTCTCTGGCCAAACGCCCATATATTTT.

The chain carries TRBV30 and TRBJ2-1; D possibly corresponds to TRBD2 (6 bases). Germline V CDR1 and CDR2: GTSNPN, SVGIG (reference sequence). This CDR3 region has 13 residues. The V gene lost 1 base and the J gene lost 13 bases, with 17 bases spanning the gap. The CDR3 bases are TGTGCCTGGAGTGACTCGGCCGGGGGTAGACAGTTCTTC. This encodes CAWSDSAGGRQFF.

Written as DNA, the CDR3 is TGTGCCAGCAGTTTACGACTGGTTAACTATGGCTACACCTTC. It is translated as CASSLRLVNYGYTF. The chain links TRBV28 to TRBJ1-2; D is unresolved. V was shortened by 2 bases and J by 1 base, with 8 bases between the two germline ends. Per the germline V gene, CDR1 is MDHEN and CDR2 is SYDVKM. CDR3 length: 14 residues.

V gene TRBV7-2 combines with J gene TRBJ2-2; D gene uncertain. Between the trimmed V and J ends, which lost 4 bases and 5 bases, there was a span of 5 bases. This CDR3 spans 12 amino acids. CDR1 is SGHTA and CDR2 is FQGNSA in the germline V gene. CDR3 coding DNA: TGTGCCAGCAGCTCCAGGACCGGGGAGCTGTTTTTT. Translating it yields CASSSRTGELFF. The full variable domain, its missing parts supplied by reference TRBV7-2 and TRBJ2-2, is GAGVSQSPSNKVTEKGKDVELRCDPISGHTALYWYRQSLGQGLEFLIYFQGNSAPDKSGLPSDRFSAERTGGSVSTLTIQRTQQEDSAVYLCASSSRTGELFFGEGSRLTVL.

The chain has TRBV28 and TRBJ2-5; 9 nucleotides align to TRBD2. The CDR3 runs 18 residues. With 3 bases clipped from V and 4 bases from J, the junction kept 15 bases outside the gene matches. CDR1 is MDHEN and CDR2 is SYDVKM in the germline V gene. Here the CDR3 DNA reads TGTGCCAGCAGTTTCGTTCTAGCGGGGAGGGCCGACGGAGAGACCCAGTACTTC. Translation gives CASSFVLAGRADGETQYF.

This clone was observed once. The chain has TRBV28 and TRBJ1-2; 7 nucleotides agree with TRBD1. With 6 bases clipped from V and 10 bases from J, the junction kept 5 bases outside the gene matches. Germline V gene lookup returns CDR1 MDHEN and CDR2 SYDVKM. This CDR3 comprises 11 residues. The CDR3: CASRRDRFYTF. CDR3 DNA sequence: TGTGCCAGCAGAAGGGACAGATTCTACACCTTC.

The J gene is TRBJ2-7, the V gene TRBV2; TRBD2 aligns across 9 bases. This CDR3 spans 15 amino acids. Germline V lookup: CDR1 SNHLY, CDR2 FYNNEI. V lost 5 bases and J lost 7; bases outside the gene matches: 12. This CDR3 is CASSPPSGALREQYF. The CDR3 DNA sequence: TGTGCCAGCAGTCCCCCTAGCGGGGCCCTGAGAGAGCAGTACTTC.

V and J are TRBV6-5 and TRBJ1-5; D not certain. Trimming removed 5 bases at V and 0 bases at J, with 8 bases between. The CDR3 has 14 amino acids. Germline lookup yields CDR1 MNHEY and CDR2 SVGAGI. The chain's CDR3 is CASSALRSNQPQHF. The CDR3 DNA is TGTGCCAGCAGTGCACTCCGTAGCAATCAGCCCCAGCATTTT.

This chain links TRBV29-1 with TRBJ2-3; 7 bases are a match to TRBD1. This CDR3 is built from 14 residues. Per germline, CDR1 SQVTM and CDR2 ANQGSEA. J lost 3 bases, V lost 7 bases, and 10 bases had no gene match. In DNA, the CDR3 is TGCAGCGGGGATACAGGGGTTCTTACAGATACGCAGTATTTT. Translation: CSGDTGVLTDTQYF.

CDR3 sequence: CASNLPGQGTGYTF. Here the CDR3 DNA reads TGTGCCAGCAACCTTCCGGGACAGGGGACTGGCTACACCTTC. The chain has TRBV28 and TRBJ1-2; 10 nucleotides agree with TRBD1. CDR1 is MDHEN, CDR2 SYDVKM, per germline. The trim removed 7 bases at V and 7 bases at J, leaving 9 bases unmatched. The CDR3 has 14 amino acids.

The gene calls are TRBV29-1 and TRBJ1-2, with 11 bases aligning to TRBD1. This CDR3 region has 11 residues. V shed 7 bases, J shed 12 bases, and the junction held 7 bases outside the gene matches. Per the germline V gene, CDR1 is SQVTM and CDR2 is ANQGSEA. CDR3 coding DNA: TGCAGCGACGGACAGGGGGCAAAGAACACCTTC. As protein: CSDGQGAKNTF.

CDR3 bases: TGTGCCAGCAGTTTATCATCTAGCGGGAGTTCCTACGAGCAGTACTTC. It is translated as CASSLSSSGSSYEQYF. The chain is built from TRBV27 and TRBJ2-7; 10 bases match TRBD2. Germline V gives CDR1 MNHEY, CDR2 SMNVEV (reference sequence). The ends lost 0 bases at V and 1 base at J; junction bases unmatched: 3. This CDR3 comprises 16 residues.

The chain carries TRBV7-3 and TRBJ2-5, with TRBD2 identical over 11 bases. The CDR3 has 16 amino acids. Germline CDR1 SGHTA, CDR2 FQGTGA. Germline trimming cut 1 base from V and 1 base from J; bases unmatched to any gene: 2. CDR3 sequence (DNA): TGTGCCAGCAGCTTAAGTGGGACTAGCGGCCAAGAGACCCAGTACTTC. Protein product: CASSLSGTSGQETQYF.